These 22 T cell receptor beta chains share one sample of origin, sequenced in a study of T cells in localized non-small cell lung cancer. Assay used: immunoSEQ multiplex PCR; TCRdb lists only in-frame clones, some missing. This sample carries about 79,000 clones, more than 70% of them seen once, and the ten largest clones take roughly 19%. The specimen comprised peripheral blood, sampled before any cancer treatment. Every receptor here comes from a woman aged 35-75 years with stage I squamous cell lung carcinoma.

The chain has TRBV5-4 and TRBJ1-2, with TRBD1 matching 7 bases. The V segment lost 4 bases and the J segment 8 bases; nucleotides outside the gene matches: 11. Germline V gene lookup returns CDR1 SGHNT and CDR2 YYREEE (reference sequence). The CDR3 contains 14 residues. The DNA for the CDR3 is TGTGCCAGCAGCCCCCAGGGACAGCTCAAAGGCTACACCTTC. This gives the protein CASSPQGQLKGYTF.

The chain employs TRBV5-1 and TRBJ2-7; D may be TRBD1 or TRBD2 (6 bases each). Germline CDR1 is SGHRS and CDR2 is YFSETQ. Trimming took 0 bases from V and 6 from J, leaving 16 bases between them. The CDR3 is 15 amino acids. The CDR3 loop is CASSLGGGLAVEQYF. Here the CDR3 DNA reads TGCGCCAGCAGCTTGGGAGGGGGATTAGCGGTCGAGCAGTACTTC.

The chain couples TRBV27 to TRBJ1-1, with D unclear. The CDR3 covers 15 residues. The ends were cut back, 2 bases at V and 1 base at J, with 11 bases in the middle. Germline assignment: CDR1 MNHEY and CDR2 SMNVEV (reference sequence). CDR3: CASSLRVTGNTEAFF. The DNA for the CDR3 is TGTGCCAGCAGTTTAAGGGTTACGGGGAACACTGAAGCTTTCTTT.

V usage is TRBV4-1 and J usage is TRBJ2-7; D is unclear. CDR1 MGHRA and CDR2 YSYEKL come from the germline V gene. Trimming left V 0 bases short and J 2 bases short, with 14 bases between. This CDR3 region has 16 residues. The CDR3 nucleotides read TGCGCCAGCAGCCAAGATTCGAGACAACGAACCTACGAGCAGTACTTC. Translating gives CASSQDSRQRTYEQYF.

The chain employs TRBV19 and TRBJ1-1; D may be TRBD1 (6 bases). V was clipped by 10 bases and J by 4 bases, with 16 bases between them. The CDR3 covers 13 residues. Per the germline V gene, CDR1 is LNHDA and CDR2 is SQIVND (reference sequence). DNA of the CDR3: TGTGCCACTCTCCGGGGGGCGGCCACTGAAGCTTTCTTT. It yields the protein CATLRGAATEAFF.

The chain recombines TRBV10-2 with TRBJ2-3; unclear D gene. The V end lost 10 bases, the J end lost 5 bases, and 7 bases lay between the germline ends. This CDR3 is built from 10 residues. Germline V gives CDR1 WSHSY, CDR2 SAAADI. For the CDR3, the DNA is TGCGCCACTCTAAAAGATACGCAGTATTTT. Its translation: CATLKDTQYF.

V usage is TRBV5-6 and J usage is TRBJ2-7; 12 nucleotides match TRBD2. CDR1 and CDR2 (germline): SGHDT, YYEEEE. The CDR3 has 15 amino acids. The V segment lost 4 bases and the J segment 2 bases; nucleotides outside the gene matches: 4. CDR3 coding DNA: TGTGCCAGCAGCCAACTAGCGGGGGGCACCTACGAGCAGTACTTC. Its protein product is CASSQLAGGTYEQYF.

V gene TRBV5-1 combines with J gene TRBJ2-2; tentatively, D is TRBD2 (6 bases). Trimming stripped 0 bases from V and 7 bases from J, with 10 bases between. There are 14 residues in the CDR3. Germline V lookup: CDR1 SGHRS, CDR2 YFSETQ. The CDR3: CASSLAAGNGELFF. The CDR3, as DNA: TGCGCCAGCAGCTTGGCCGCGGGAAACGGGGAGCTGTTTTTT.

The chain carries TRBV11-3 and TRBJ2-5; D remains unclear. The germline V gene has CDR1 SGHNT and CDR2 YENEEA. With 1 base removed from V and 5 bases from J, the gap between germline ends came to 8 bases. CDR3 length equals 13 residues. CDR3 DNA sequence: TGTGCCAGCAGCTTAGTTGGGTCCGAGACCCAGTACTTC. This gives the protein CASSLVGSETQYF.

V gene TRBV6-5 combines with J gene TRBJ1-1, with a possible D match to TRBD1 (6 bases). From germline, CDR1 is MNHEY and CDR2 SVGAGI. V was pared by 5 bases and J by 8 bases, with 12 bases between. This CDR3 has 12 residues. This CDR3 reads CASSTPGQEAFF. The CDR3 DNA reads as TGTGCCAGCAGTACACCGGGACAAGAAGCTTTCTTT.

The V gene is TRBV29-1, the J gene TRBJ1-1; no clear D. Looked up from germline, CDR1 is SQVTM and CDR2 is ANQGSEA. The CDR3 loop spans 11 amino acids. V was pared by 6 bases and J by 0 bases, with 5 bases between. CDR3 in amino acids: CSVKMNTEAFF. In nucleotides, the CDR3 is TGCAGCGTAAAGATGAACACTGAAGCTTTCTTT.

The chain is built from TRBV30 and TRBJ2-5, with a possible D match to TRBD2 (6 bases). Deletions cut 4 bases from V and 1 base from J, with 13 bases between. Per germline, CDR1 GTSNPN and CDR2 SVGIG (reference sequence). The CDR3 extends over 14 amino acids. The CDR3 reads CAWTPAGIQETQYF. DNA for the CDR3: TGTGCCTGGACCCCCGCGGGGATCCAAGAGACCCAGTACTTC.

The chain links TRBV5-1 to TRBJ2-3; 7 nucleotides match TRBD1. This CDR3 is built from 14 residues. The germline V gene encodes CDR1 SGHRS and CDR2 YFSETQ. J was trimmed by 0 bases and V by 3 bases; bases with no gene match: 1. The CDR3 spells CASSWDSSTDTQYF. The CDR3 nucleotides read TGCGCCAGCAGCTGGGACAGCAGCACAGATACGCAGTATTTT.

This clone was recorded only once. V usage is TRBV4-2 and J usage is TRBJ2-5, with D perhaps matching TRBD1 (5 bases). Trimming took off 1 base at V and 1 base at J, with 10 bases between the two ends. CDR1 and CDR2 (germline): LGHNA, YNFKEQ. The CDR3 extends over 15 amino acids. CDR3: CASSQGGVAQETQYF. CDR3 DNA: TGTGCCAGCAGCCAAGGGGGCGTAGCCCAAGAGACCCAGTACTTC.

The CDR3 nucleotides are TGTGCCAGCAGTTTCGGTAAAGAGACCCAGTACTTC. Translation gives CASSFGKETQYF. This chain links TRBV5-4 with TRBJ2-5; no firm D call. The CDR3 spans 12 residues. The V gene lost 5 bases and the J gene lost 3 bases, with 8 bases spanning the gap. CDR1 is SGHNT, CDR2 YYREEE, per germline (reference sequence).

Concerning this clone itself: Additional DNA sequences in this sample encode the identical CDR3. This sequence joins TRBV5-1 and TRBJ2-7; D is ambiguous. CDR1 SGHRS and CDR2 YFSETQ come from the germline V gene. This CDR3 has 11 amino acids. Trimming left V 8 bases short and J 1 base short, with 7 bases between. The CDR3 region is CASSSSYEQYF. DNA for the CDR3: TGCGCCAGTTCAAGTTCCTACGAGCAGTACTTC.

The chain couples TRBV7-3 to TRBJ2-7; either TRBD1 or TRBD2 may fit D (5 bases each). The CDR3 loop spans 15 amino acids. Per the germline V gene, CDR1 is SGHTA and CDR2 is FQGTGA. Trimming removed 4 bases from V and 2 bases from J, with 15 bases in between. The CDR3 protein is CASSSPSGRPYEQYF. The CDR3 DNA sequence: TGTGCCAGCAGCTCCCCCTCGGGGCGCCCCTACGAGCAGTACTTC.

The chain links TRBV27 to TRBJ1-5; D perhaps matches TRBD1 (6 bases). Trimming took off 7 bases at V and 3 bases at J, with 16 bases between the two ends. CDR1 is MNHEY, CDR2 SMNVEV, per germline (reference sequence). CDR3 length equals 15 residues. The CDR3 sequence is CASMPSGGHNQPQHF. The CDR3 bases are TGTGCCAGCATGCCCTCCGGGGGGCACAATCAGCCCCAGCATTTT.

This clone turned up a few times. CDR3 in amino acids: CASSYSLRNTEAFF. The CDR3 nucleotides are TGTGCCAGCAGTTACTCCCTAAGGAACACTGAAGCTTTCTTT. The J gene is TRBJ1-1, the V gene TRBV6-6; D is uncertain. The V end lost 0 bases, the J end lost 1 base, and 6 bases lay between the germline ends. Germline CDR1 is MNHNY and CDR2 is SVGAGI (reference sequence). This CDR3 has 14 residues.

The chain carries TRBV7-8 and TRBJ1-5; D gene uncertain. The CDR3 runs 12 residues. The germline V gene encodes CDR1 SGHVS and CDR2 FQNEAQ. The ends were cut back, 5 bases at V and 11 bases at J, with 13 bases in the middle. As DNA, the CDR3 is TGTGCCAGCAGCATGGACCGTGGAACCCAGCATTTT. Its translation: CASSMDRGTQHF.

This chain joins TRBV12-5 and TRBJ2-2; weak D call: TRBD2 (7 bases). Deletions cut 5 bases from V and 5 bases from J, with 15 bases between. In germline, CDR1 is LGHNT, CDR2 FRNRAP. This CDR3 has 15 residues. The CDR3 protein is CASGPPGGPTGELFF. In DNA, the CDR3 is TGTGCTAGTGGTCCGCCCGGGGGGCCTACCGGGGAGCTGTTTTTT.

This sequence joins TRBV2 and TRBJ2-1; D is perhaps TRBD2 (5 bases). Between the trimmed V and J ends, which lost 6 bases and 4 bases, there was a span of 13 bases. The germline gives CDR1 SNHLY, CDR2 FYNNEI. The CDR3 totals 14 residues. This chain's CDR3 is CASSALTRYNEQFF. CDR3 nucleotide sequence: TGTGCCAGCAGCGCCCTTACTAGGTACAATGAGCAGTTCTTC.